One sample yielded the 26 T cell receptor beta chains listed below, sequenced in a study of cytomegalovirus exposure and HLA in healthy donors. PCR used 60 Vbeta primers and 13 Jbeta primers. Here immunoSEQ multiplex PCR was the method, and the copy in TCRdb shows in-frame clones only, minus some. The data show under 200,000 clones, 60% to 80% seen once. Material for sequencing was PBMCs. These receptors all come from a man aged 45-60 years in good health and CMV-seropositive.

The chain couples TRBV5-1 to TRBJ2-3; 15 nucleotides match TRBD2. The CDR3 has 17 amino acids. V was clipped by 3 bases and J by 4 bases; unmatched bases: 6. Germline-derived CDR1 and CDR2 are SGHRS and YFSETQ. The CDR3 DNA sequence: TGCGCCAGCAGCTCTGTTGGGACTAGCGGGGGGTCAGATACGCAGTATTTT. This encodes CASSSVGTSGGSDTQYF.

The chain carries TRBV25-1 and TRBJ1-2, with a possible D match to TRBD1 (5 bases). Germline V gene data show CDR1 as MGHDK and CDR2 as SYGVNS. The CDR3 spans 13 residues. V was clipped by 2 bases and J by 4 bases, with 8 bases between them. CDR3 region: CASSETGSYGYTF. In DNA form, the CDR3 reads TGTGCCAGCAGTGAAACAGGCTCCTATGGCTACACCTTC.

V and J are TRBV28 and TRBJ2-7, with TRBD1 as a possible D gene (7 bases). This CDR3 spans 14 amino acids. V was cut by 3 bases and J by 2 bases, with 11 bases left in between. Germline CDR1 is MDHEN and CDR2 is SYDVKM. This CDR3 is CASSLPGGTYEQYF. The CDR3 region has the DNA TGTGCCAGCAGTTTGCCAGGGGGGACCTACGAGCAGTACTTC.

This clone was seen only once. This sequence joins TRBV19 and TRBJ2-7; 7 positions match TRBD2. This CDR3 spans 13 amino acids. Germline V gene sequence: CDR1 LNHDA, CDR2 SQIVND (reference sequence). The V segment lost 11 bases and the J segment 3 bases; nucleotides outside the gene matches: 10. CDR3 sequence: CASTGGRSYEQYF. The DNA for the CDR3 is TGTGCCTCCACGGGGGGTCGTAGCTACGAGCAGTACTTC.

On this clone itself: This same CDR3 is encoded by further DNA sequences in the sample. The chain links TRBV6-1 to TRBJ1-1, with D tentatively TRBD1 (5 bases). The CDR3 totals 13 residues. V gave up 0 bases and J gave up 3 bases, with 5 bases separating them. Germline CDR1 MNHNS, CDR2 SASEGT. The CDR3 DNA sequence: TGTGCCAGCAGTGAAGCAGGGGACACTGAAGCTTTCTTT. This translates into CASSEAGDTEAFF.

V gene TRBV4-3 combines with J gene TRBJ2-2; tentative D call: TRBD2 (6 bases). The V end was cut by 2 bases, the J end by 3 bases, with 10 bases between. Germline V gene data show CDR1 as LGHNA and CDR2 as YSLEER. CDR3 size: 15 residues. Written as DNA, the CDR3 is TGCGCCAGCAGCCAAAGTGGAGGGCACACCGGGGAGCTGTTTTTT. Encoded protein: CASSQSGGHTGELFF.

The chain uses TRBV21-1 and TRBJ2-5; no DNA check was done on the table's D call, TRBD2. TRBV21-1 is a listed pseudogene. This CDR3 is built from 17 residues. CDR3 sequence: CASSKGGLAGGKETQYF. As DNA, the CDR3 is TGTGCCAGCAGCAAAGGGGGACTAGCGGGGGGGAAAGAGACCCAGTACTTC.

CDR3 nucleotide sequence: TGTGCCACCAGCAGCCGAAGCAGGGGCCTCTCCTACGAGCAGTACTTC. It is translated as CATSSRSRGLSYEQYF. The chain joins TRBV15 to TRBJ2-7; D is possibly TRBD1 (6 bases). The CDR3 has 16 residues. V was pared by 3 bases and J by 0 bases, with 15 bases between. CDR1 LNHNV and CDR2 YYDKDF come from the germline V gene (reference sequence).

The chain uses TRBV5-1 and TRBJ2-3, with TRBD2 as a possible D gene (7 bases). Trimming left V 7 bases short and J 3 bases short, with 15 bases between. Germline V lookup: CDR1 SGHRS, CDR2 YFSETQ. CDR3 length equals 14 residues. The CDR3 coding sequence is TGCGCCAGCTGGGAGGGGGGGCCTACAGATACGCAGTATTTT. Its protein is CASWEGGPTDTQYF. Supplemented by reference TRBV5-1 and TRBJ2-3, the full variable domain reads KAGVTQTPRYLIKTRGQQVTLSCSPISGHRSVSWYQQTPGQGLQFLFEYFSETQRNKGNFPGRFSGRQFSNSRSEMNVSTLELGDSALYLCASWEGGPTDTQYFGPGTRLTVL.

The chain has TRBV5-8 and TRBJ1-2, with 7 nucleotides matching TRBD1. The CDR3 is 16 residues long. Germline trimming cut 4 bases from V and 8 bases from J; bases unmatched to any gene: 17. Germline loops: CDR1 SGHTS, CDR2 YDEGEE. The CDR3 DNA reads TGTGCCAGCAGCCCACCATTCTCACAGGGGTCGCGCGGCTACACCTTC. Its translation: CASSPPFSQGSRGYTF. Combining the CDR3 with reference TRBV5-8 and TRBJ1-2 gives the whole variable domain EAGVTQSPTHLIKTRGQQATLRCSPISGHTSVYWYQQALGLGLQFLLWYDEGEERNRGNFPPRFSGRQFPNYSSELNVNALELEDSALYLCASSPPFSQGSRGYTFGSGTRLTVV.

The chain carries TRBV11-2 and TRBJ2-5; 9 nucleotides agree with TRBD1. The assigned J gene may be wrong: the sequence end matches TRBJ2-7 better. Per germline, CDR1 SGHAT and CDR2 FQNNGV. The CDR3 sequence is 14 residues long. The CDR3 reads CASSQDRGPYEQYF. The CDR3 DNA reads as TGTGCCAGCAGCCAGGACAGGGGACCCTACGAGCAGTACTTC.

The chain couples TRBV5-8 to TRBJ2-1; TRBD2 matches at 7 bases. The CDR3 sequence is 16 residues long. The V and J ends lost 0 bases and 12 bases, in that order; junction bases with no gene match: 15. In germline, CDR1 is SGHTS, CDR2 YDEGEE. CDR3 in amino acids: CASSLAGGGAVPGQFF. The CDR3 DNA sequence: TGTGCCAGCAGCTTGGCCGGCGGGGGAGCGGTCCCAGGGCAGTTCTTC.

The V call is TRBV28, the J call TRBJ2-2, with 7 bases that match TRBD1. Per the germline V gene, CDR1 is MDHEN and CDR2 is SYDVKM. The CDR3 is 16 residues long. V lost 6 bases and J lost 5; bases outside the gene matches: 12. The DNA for the CDR3 is TGTGCCAGCAGGCGACGACAGGGTCTGGGAACCGGGGAGCTGTTTTTT. This codes for CASRRRQGLGTGELFF.

CDR3 sequence: CASSLSGTGNQPQHF. DNA of the CDR3: TGTGCCAGCAGCTTATCCGGGACAGGGAATCAGCCCCAGCATTTT. V and J are TRBV5-8 and TRBJ1-5; 9 bases fit TRBD1. CDR1 is SGHTS and CDR2 is YDEGEE in the germline V gene. V shed 2 bases, J shed 4 bases, and the junction held 4 bases outside the gene matches. The CDR3 is 15 residues long. Using reference TRBV5-8 and TRBJ1-5 for the parts outside the CDR3, the full variable domain is EAGVTQSPTHLIKTRGQQATLRCSPISGHTSVYWYQQALGLGLQFLLWYDEGEERNRGNFPPRFSGRQFPNYSSELNVNALELEDSALYLCASSLSGTGNQPQHFGDGTRLSIL.

The rearrangement uses TRBV7-2 and TRBJ2-2; TRBD2 might be the D (5 bases). CDR1 and CDR2 (germline): SGHTA, FQGNSA. Deletions cut 0 bases from V and 6 bases from J, with 5 bases between. This CDR3 is 13 amino acids long. The CDR3, as DNA: TGTGCCAGCAGCTTAGCGCGGGCCGGGGAGCTGTTTTTT. It specifies CASSLARAGELFF.

DNA of the CDR3: TGTGCCAGCAGCCAATCTAGGCCGAGAGAGCAGTACTTC. Its protein product is CASSQSRPREQYF. The chain has TRBV14 and TRBJ2-7; D not resolved. Between the trimmed V and J ends, which lost 2 bases and 7 bases, there was a span of 12 bases. Germline V gene data show CDR1 as SGHDN and CDR2 as FVKESK. The CDR3 contains 13 residues.

This clone was counted between two and nine times. As DNA, the CDR3 is TGTGCCAGCAGCTACGGACAGGGGAACACTGAAGCTTTCTTT. Encoded protein: CASSYGQGNTEAFF. The chain carries TRBV11-3 and TRBJ1-1; 8 nucleotides line up with TRBD1. The CDR3 extends over 14 amino acids. V lost 4 bases, J lost 1 base, and 2 bases stayed unmatched. Per the germline V gene, CDR1 is SGHNT and CDR2 is YENEEA.

This sequence joins TRBV9 and TRBJ1-3, with TRBD1 identical over 11 bases. CDR3 length: 16 residues. After removal of 3 bases from V and 8 bases from J, the junction contained 10 bases not matched to a gene. The V gene's germline CDR1 is SGDLS and CDR2 YYNGEE. CDR3 residues: CASSADHGTGGDTIYF. The CDR3 nucleotides are TGTGCCAGCAGCGCCGATCACGGGACAGGGGGAGACACCATATATTTT.

This rearrangement joins TRBV7-8 to TRBJ1-5, with no clear D. Trimming removed 3 bases at V and 4 bases at J, with 7 bases between. Germline-derived CDR1 and CDR2 are SGHVS and FQNEAQ. This CDR3 has 13 amino acids. The DNA for the CDR3 is TGTGCCAGCAGCTTGTCTAAGAATCAGCCCCAGCATTTT. Protein sequence: CASSLSKNQPQHF.

The chain has TRBV2 and TRBJ2-1; possibly TRBD2 for D (5 bases). CDR1 SNHLY and CDR2 FYNNEI come from the germline V gene. The V gene lost 6 bases and the J gene lost 10 bases, with 22 bases spanning the gap. The CDR3 is 15 residues long. The CDR3 DNA follows: TGTGCCAGCAGCTCCAAGCCGGCCGCCACGGGGGAGCAGTTCTTC. This codes for CASSSKPAATGEQFF.

In its sample, this clone was seen once. The chain joins TRBV7-2 to TRBJ2-5, with 8 bases matching TRBD1. The J call may be faulty, since TRBJ2-7 better matches the DNA end. The CDR3 sequence is 14 residues long. In germline, CDR1 is SGHTA, CDR2 FQGNSA. DNA of the CDR3: TGTGCCAGCAGCCCCCAGGGGGCGTCAATCGAGCAGTACTTC. Its protein is CASSPQGASIEQYF.

V usage is TRBV4-1 and J usage is TRBJ1-2; D not certain. Trimming took off 0 bases at V and 7 bases at J, with 15 bases between the two ends. The germline gives CDR1 MGHRA, CDR2 YSYEKL. The CDR3 is 15 residues long. The CDR3 DNA reads TGCGCCAGCAGCCAAGATTGGGAGCGGCTGGGTGGCTACACCTTC. Translating gives CASSQDWERLGGYTF.

The J gene is TRBJ2-3, the V gene TRBV5-1; 7 bases fit TRBD1. The germline V gene encodes CDR1 SGHRS and CDR2 YFSETQ. The V segment lost 5 bases and the J segment 0 bases; nucleotides outside the gene matches: 6. There are 15 residues in the CDR3. The CDR3 loop is CASRGWDSSTDTQYF. The CDR3 region has the DNA TGCGCCAGCAGGGGATGGGACAGTAGCACAGATACGCAGTATTTT.

This rearrangement joins TRBV27 to TRBJ1-5; 7 bases map to TRBD1. The CDR3 totals 15 residues. Germline V gene sequence: CDR1 MNHEY, CDR2 SMNVEV (reference sequence). V was pared by 5 bases and J by 0 bases, with 4 bases of the junction left unmatched. The CDR3 reads CASSPGQHSNQPQHF. The CDR3 DNA follows: TGTGCCAGCAGTCCGGGACAGCATAGCAATCAGCCCCAGCATTTT.

Details on this clone: The junction does not match germline at one end; this may be a read error. This rearrangement joins TRBV19 to TRBJ1-4, with TRBD1 as a possible D gene (5 bases). Germline CDR1 is LNHDA and CDR2 is SQIVND (reference sequence). The CDR3 has 14 residues. The CDR3 protein is CASSIHGGNEKLFF. The CDR3 coding sequence is TGTGCCAGTAGTATCCACGGGGGTAATGAGAAACTGTTTTTT. Based on the CDR3 plus reference TRBV19 and TRBJ1-4, the full variable domain is DGGITQSPKYLFRKEGQNVTLSCEQNLNHDAMYWYRQDPGQGLRLIYYSQIVNDFQKGDIAEGYSVSREKKESFPLTVTSAQKNPTAFYLCASSIHGGNEKLFFGSGTQLSVL.

The chain carries TRBV5-1 and TRBJ1-3, with TRBD1 as a possible D gene (5 bases). Germline-derived CDR1 and CDR2 are SGHRS and YFSETQ. The CDR3 length is 15 residues. Trimming removed 3 bases at V and 3 bases at J, with 13 bases between. The CDR3 coding sequence is TGCGCCAGCAGCTCGCTTCCGGGGGTTGGAAACACCATATATTTT. Its protein product is CASSSLPGVGNTIYF.